This entry lists 23 T cell receptor beta chains sequenced from one sample in a study of beta chain features in type 1 diabetes. Findings and caveats of the study: Type 1 diabetes patients had TCRB CDR3s that were shorter (moderately but significantly so) in all four CD4+ subsets.

Their target antigens are unknown. Investigators reverse transcribed all isolated RNA, so they sequenced expressed TCRB transcripts. Using immunoSEQ multiplex PCR, the repertoire was profiled, and TCRdb retains in-frame clones only, with some absent. The data hold 350,000 to 450,000 clones, with over 10% observed a single time. Material: naive CD4+ T cells from blood. Receptors originate from a woman younger than 35 with type 1 diabetes.

This clone turned up a few times. This chain connects TRBV28 to TRBJ2-7; TRBD2 is a possible D gene (6 bases). CDR1 is MDHEN, CDR2 SYDVKM, per germline. CDR3 length: 14 residues. V lost 5 bases, J lost 3 bases, and 14 bases lay in between. For the CDR3, the DNA is TGTGCCAGCAGTCCCCCGGGACTGGGCTACGAGCAGTACTTC. Its translation is CASSPPGLGYEQYF.

This clone showed up just a few times. This chain connects TRBV5-1 to TRBJ2-5; 9 bases are a match to TRBD1. Germline V gene data show CDR1 as SGHRS and CDR2 as YFSETQ. Trimming took 6 bases from V and 1 from J; bases not matched to a gene: 7. The CDR3 is 15 residues long. The CDR3 DNA is TGCGCCAGCAAGGTCACAGGGGGCCCCCAAGAGACCCAGTACTTC. Encoded protein: CASKVTGGPQETQYF.

In its sample, this clone was seen a few times. The chain links TRBV7-8 to TRBJ1-1, with 7 positions matching TRBD1. V shed 5 bases and J 7 bases; nucleotides not matched to a gene: 10. This CDR3 spans 14 amino acids. CDR1 is SGHVS, CDR2 FQNEAQ, per germline. CDR3 protein: CASSRGQRAGEAFF. The CDR3 DNA reads TGTGCCAGCAGCAGGGGACAGCGAGCGGGTGAAGCTTTCTTT.

This clone came up a few times. The rearrangement joins TRBV2 to TRBJ2-5; D is unresolved. V was cut by 3 bases and J by 3 bases, with 5 bases left in between. This CDR3 comprises 12 residues. Germline CDR1 and CDR2: SNHLY and FYNNEI. In nucleotides, the CDR3 is TGTGCCAGCAGTGACAGGAAAGAGACCCAGTACTTC. Protein sequence: CASSDRKETQYF.

The chain couples TRBV6-5 to TRBJ1-2; D uncertain. The V end was cut by 6 bases, the J end by 6 bases, with 8 bases between. CDR3 length: 11 amino acids. CDR1 and CDR2 from the germline V gene are MNHEY and SVGAGI. CDR3 nucleotides: TGTGCCAGCAGACAGAGAAATGGCTACACCTTC. Translating it yields CASRQRNGYTF.

The V and J genes are TRBV28 and TRBJ1-5, with 7 positions matching TRBD1. V shed 7 bases, J shed 2 bases, and the junction held 8 bases outside the gene matches. CDR1 and CDR2 from the germline V gene are MDHEN and SYDVKM. CDR3 length: 15 amino acids. The CDR3 loop reads CASNLGDRGNQPQHF. DNA for the CDR3: TGTGCCAGCAACCTGGGTGACAGGGGCAATCAGCCCCAGCATTTT.

This rearrangement joins TRBV10-3 to TRBJ1-2; no definite D call. Between the trimmed V and J ends, which lost 0 bases and 9 bases, there was a span of 11 bases. The germline gives CDR1 ENHRY, CDR2 SYGVKD. The CDR3 runs to 13 residues. CDR3 bases: TGTGCCATCAGTGAGTCGGAGGGTGGGAGCTACACCTTC. Amino acid sequence: CAISESEGGSYTF.

This clone appeared a few times. The rearrangement links TRBV7-9 to TRBJ1-5; 9 bases match TRBD1. The CDR3 runs 16 residues. Germline V gene data show CDR1 as SEHNR and CDR2 as FQNEAQ (reference sequence). The V gene end was trimmed by 5 bases and the J gene end by 2 bases; junction bases not matched to a gene: 7. As DNA, the CDR3 is TGTGCCAGCAGCCCGAGGACAGGGGAAGGCAATCAGCCCCAGCATTTT. Translated, it gives CASSPRTGEGNQPQHF.

The chain carries TRBV4-2 and TRBJ1-5, with 9 nucleotides matching TRBD1. The CDR3 runs to 16 residues. With 3 bases clipped from V and 5 bases from J, the junction kept 8 bases outside the gene matches. Germline V CDR1 and CDR2: LGHNA, YNFKEQ. As DNA, the CDR3 is TGTGCCAGCAGCCAGGTGGGACAGGGTGGTGATCAGCCCCAGCATTTT. Translated, it gives CASSQVGQGGDQPQHF.

The gene calls are TRBV28 and TRBJ2-3; TRBD2 matches at 14 bases. V trimming: 5 bases; J trimming: 4 bases; junction bases outside the gene matches: 11. The CDR3 has 18 residues. The germline CDR1 and CDR2 sequences are MDHEN and SYDVKM. In nucleotides, the CDR3 is TGTGCCAGCAGTCTCCGTCGGACTAGCGGGAGGCGGCCAGATACGCAGTATTTT. This encodes CASSLRRTSGRRPDTQYF.

The rearrangement uses TRBV25-1 and TRBJ2-2; possible D gene TRBD2, 5 bases. Germline-derived CDR1 and CDR2 are MGHDK and SYGVNS. This CDR3 has 14 amino acids. V was shortened by 6 bases and J by 2 bases, with 10 bases between the two germline ends. DNA for the CDR3: TGTGCCAGCAGGAAGAGGGAAAACACCGGGGAGCTGTTTTTT. Protein: CASRKRENTGELFF.

This clone was detected a few times. V usage is TRBV7-2 and J usage is TRBJ1-2, with a weak D call TRBD1 (6 bases). Germline V gives CDR1 SGHTA, CDR2 FQGNSA. The CDR3 runs 12 residues. Trimming cost V 5 bases and J 4 bases, with 8 bases left between them. The CDR3 DNA reads TGTGCCAGCAGCCAGGACAGCTATGGCTACACCTTC. It translates to CASSQDSYGYTF.

This clone appeared a few times. The chain combines TRBV7-9 with TRBJ1-1, with D unclear. The ends were cut back, 5 bases at V and 0 bases at J, with 7 bases in the middle. The CDR3 has 13 residues. The germline gives CDR1 SEHNR, CDR2 FQNEAQ (reference sequence). CDR3 amino acids: CASSGGLNTEAFF. The CDR3 nucleotides read TGTGCCAGCAGCGGAGGACTGAACACTGAAGCTTTCTTT. The entire variable domain, with the rest obtained from reference TRBV7-9 and TRBJ1-1, is as follows: DTGVSQNPRHKITKRGQNVTFRCDPISEHNRLYWYRQTLGQGPEFLTYFQNEAQLEKSRLLSDRFSAERPKGSFSTLEIQRTEQGDSAMYLCASSGGLNTEAFFGQGTRLTVV.

The chain has TRBV19 and TRBJ2-7; tentatively, D is TRBD1 (5 bases). The germline V gene encodes CDR1 LNHDA and CDR2 SQIVND (reference sequence). This CDR3 spans 14 amino acids. The V gene lost 5 bases and the J gene lost 6 bases, with 17 bases spanning the gap. CDR3 residues: CASSPWTSQAEQYF. The DNA for the CDR3 is TGTGCCAGTAGTCCCTGGACATCTCAAGCCGAGCAGTACTTC.

The chain combines TRBV4-3 with TRBJ2-3; 8 bases match TRBD2. The CDR3 runs to 17 residues. Germline-derived CDR1 and CDR2 are LGHNA and YSLEER. With 6 bases clipped from V and 0 bases from J, the junction kept 11 bases outside the gene matches. CDR3 protein: CASRAQLAGVSTDTQYF. CDR3 DNA: TGCGCCAGCAGGGCCCAGCTAGCGGGCGTTAGCACAGATACGCAGTATTTT.

This chain uses TRBV18 with TRBJ2-5; D unclear. The CDR3 contains 14 residues. V lost 0 bases and J lost 5, with 10 bases in between. Germline CDR1 reads KGHSH; CDR2 reads LQKENI. The CDR3 is CASSPPLPMETQYF. In DNA form, the CDR3 reads TGTGCCAGCTCACCACCACTTCCGATGGAGACCCAGTACTTC. Full variable domain (missing parts from reference TRBV18 and TRBJ2-5): NAGVMQNPRHLVRRRGQEARLRCSPMKGHSHVYWYRQLPEEGLKFMVYLQKENIIDESGMPKERFSAEFPKEGPSILRIQQVVRGDSAAYFCASSPPLPMETQYFGPGTRLLVL.

This clone was seen more than once but under ten times. This chain uses TRBV7-9 with TRBJ1-4, with 7 positions matching TRBD1. There are 13 residues in the CDR3. V dropped 7 bases and J dropped 5; count of bases not matched to a gene: 4. Germline V lookup: CDR1 SEHNR, CDR2 FQNEAQ (reference sequence). The CDR3 protein is CASTRQGNEKLFF. The CDR3 bases are TGTGCCAGCACCCGACAGGGAAATGAAAAACTGTTTTTT.

This clone was counted between two and nine times. V usage is TRBV28 and J usage is TRBJ2-2, with 7 bases identical to TRBD1. Per the germline V gene, CDR1 is MDHEN and CDR2 is SYDVKM. Trimming at V came to 10 bases and at J to 7 bases, leaving 12 bases not matched to a gene. CDR3 size: 14 residues. Written as DNA, the CDR3 is TGTGCCACACTTCAACCGAACAGGGGCGGGGAGCTGTTTTTT. It translates to CATLQPNRGGELFF.

This clone has a handful of counts. The V call is TRBV29-1, the J call TRBJ2-7; D not certain. The length of the CDR3 is 12 residues. Per germline, CDR1 SQVTM and CDR2 ANQGSEA. V gave up 3 bases and J gave up 2 bases, with 8 bases separating them. The CDR3 here is CSVEAPPYEQYF. In DNA, the CDR3 is TGCAGCGTTGAGGCCCCCCCCTACGAGCAGTACTTC.

V gene TRBV20-1 combines with J gene TRBJ2-3; 7 nucleotides match TRBD2. The germline V gene has CDR1 DFQATT and CDR2 SNEGSKA (reference sequence). V dropped 3 bases and J dropped 11; count of bases not matched to a gene: 5. This CDR3 is 11 amino acids long. The CDR3 protein is CSASGGMGQYF. DNA for the CDR3: TGCAGTGCTAGCGGGGGGATGGGGCAGTATTTT.

This clone appeared a single time. V usage is TRBV4-3 and J usage is TRBJ2-5, with 12 bases that match TRBD2. The CDR3 spans 14 residues. Germline CDR1 LGHNA, CDR2 YSLEER. Trimming cost V 0 bases and J 9 bases; bases outside gene matches: 2. Written as DNA, the CDR3 is TGCGCCAGCAGCCAAGAGCTAGCGGGGGGGGCCCAGTACTTC. Protein sequence: CASSQELAGGAQYF.

This clone came up a few times. The V call is TRBV5-6, the J call TRBJ2-1; 8 bases match TRBD2. The CDR3 contains 15 residues. Germline CDR1 and CDR2: SGHDT and YYEEEE. With 2 bases clipped from V and 9 bases from J, the junction kept 10 bases outside the gene matches. For the CDR3, the DNA is TGTGCCAGCAGCTTCGGGGGAGCGGGAGCCGGTGAGCAGTTCTTC. As protein: CASSFGGAGAGEQFF.

The CDR3 sequence: CASSLSNTDTQYF. The CDR3 nucleotides are TGTGCCAGCAGTTTGAGCAACACAGATACGCAGTATTTT. V usage is TRBV28 and J usage is TRBJ2-3; D remains ambiguous. From germline, CDR1 is MDHEN and CDR2 SYDVKM. Trimming stripped 3 bases from V and 2 bases from J, with 6 bases between. This CDR3 has 13 amino acids.